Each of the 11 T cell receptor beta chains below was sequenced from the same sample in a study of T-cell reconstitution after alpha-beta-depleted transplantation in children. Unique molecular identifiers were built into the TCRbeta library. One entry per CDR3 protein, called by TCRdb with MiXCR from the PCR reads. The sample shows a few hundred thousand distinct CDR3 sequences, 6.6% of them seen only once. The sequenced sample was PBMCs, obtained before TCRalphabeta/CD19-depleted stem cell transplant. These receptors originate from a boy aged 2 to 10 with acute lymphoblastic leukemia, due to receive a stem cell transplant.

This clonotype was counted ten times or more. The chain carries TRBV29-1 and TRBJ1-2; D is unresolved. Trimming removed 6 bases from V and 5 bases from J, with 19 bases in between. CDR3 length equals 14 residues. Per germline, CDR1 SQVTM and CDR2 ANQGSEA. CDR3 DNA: TGCAGCGTGGCAACTGGGTACCGAGTTTATGGCTACACCTTC. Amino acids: CSVATGYRVYGYTF.

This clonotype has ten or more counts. The CDR3 DNA reads as TGTGCCAGCAGCGAGGGGGCGAACACTGAAGCTTTCTTT. Translation: CASSEGANTEAFF. V usage is TRBV7-2 and J usage is TRBJ1-1, with 7 nucleotides matching TRBD1. V shed 5 bases, J shed 1 base, and the junction held 1 base outside the gene matches. Germline V gives CDR1 SGHTA, CDR2 FQGNSA. This CDR3 spans 13 amino acids.

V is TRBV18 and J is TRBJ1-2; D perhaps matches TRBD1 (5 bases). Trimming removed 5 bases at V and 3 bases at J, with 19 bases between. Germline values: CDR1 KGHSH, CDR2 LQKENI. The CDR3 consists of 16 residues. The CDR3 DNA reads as TGTGCCAGCTCATCAAACGGTCCAGGGTTTGACTATGGCTACACCTTC. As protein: CASSSNGPGFDYGYTF.

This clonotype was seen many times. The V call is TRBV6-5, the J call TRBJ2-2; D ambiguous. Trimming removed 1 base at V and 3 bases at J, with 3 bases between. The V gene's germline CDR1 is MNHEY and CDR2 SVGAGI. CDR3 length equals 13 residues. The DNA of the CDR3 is TGTGCCAGCAGTTACTTGGACACCGGGGAGCTGTTTTTT. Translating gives CASSYLDTGELFF.

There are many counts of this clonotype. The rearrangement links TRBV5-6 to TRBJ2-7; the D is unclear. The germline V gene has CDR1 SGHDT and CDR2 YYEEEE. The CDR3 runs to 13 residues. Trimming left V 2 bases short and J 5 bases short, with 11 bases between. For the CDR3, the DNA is TGTGCCAGCAGCTTCGGCCGCACGGACGAGCAGTACTTC. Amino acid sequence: CASSFGRTDEQYF. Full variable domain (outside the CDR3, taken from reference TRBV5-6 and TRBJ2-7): DAGVTQSPTHLIKTRGQQVTLRCSPKSGHDTVSWYQQALGQGPQFIFQYYEEEERQRGNFPDRFSGHQFPNYSSELNVNALLLGDSALYLCASSFGRTDEQYFGPGTRLTVT.

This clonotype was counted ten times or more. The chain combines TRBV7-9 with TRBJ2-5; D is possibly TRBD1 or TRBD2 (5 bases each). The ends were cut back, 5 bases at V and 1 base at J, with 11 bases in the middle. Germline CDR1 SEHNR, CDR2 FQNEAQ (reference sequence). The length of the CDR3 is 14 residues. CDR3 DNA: TGTGCCAGCAGCCTCCCCGGGACCCAAGAGACCCAGTACTTC. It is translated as CASSLPGTQETQYF.

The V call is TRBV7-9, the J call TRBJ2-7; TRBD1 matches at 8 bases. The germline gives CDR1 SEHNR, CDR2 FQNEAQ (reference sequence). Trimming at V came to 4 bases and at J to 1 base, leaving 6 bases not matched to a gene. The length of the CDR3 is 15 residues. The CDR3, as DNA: TGTGCCAGCAGCTCTCAGGGGGCCCCGTCCTACGAGCAGTACTTC. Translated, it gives CASSSQGAPSYEQYF.

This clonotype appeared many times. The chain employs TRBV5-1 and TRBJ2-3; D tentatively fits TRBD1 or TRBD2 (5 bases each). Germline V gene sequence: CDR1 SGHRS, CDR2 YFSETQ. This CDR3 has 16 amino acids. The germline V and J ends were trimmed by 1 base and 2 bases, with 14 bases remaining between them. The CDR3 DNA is TGCGCCAGCAGCTTGACAGGAGGTACAAACACAGATACGCAGTATTTT. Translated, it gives CASSLTGGTNTDTQYF.

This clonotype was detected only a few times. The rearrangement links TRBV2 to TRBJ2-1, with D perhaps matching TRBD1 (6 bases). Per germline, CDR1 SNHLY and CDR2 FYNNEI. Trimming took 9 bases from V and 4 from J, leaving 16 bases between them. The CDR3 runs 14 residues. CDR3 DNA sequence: TGTGCCAGTTGTGTAAGGGACACATACAATGAGCAGTTCTTC. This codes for CASCVRDTYNEQFF.

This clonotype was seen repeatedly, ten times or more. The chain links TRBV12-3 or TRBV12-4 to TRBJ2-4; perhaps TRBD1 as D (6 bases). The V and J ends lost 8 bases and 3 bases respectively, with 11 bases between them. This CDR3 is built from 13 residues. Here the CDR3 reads CASLPRGKNIQYF. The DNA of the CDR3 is TGTGCCAGCCTTCCCAGGGGCAAAAACATTCAGTACTTC.

CDR3 in amino acids: CASMANGRQPQHF. The CDR3 DNA reads as TGTGCCAGCATGGCGAACGGACGACAGCCCCAGCATTTT. The gene calls are TRBV28 and TRBJ1-5; unclear D gene. The length of the CDR3 is 13 residues. Trimming cost V 7 bases and J 7 bases, with 14 bases left between them. CDR1 is MDHEN and CDR2 is SYDVKM in the germline V gene.